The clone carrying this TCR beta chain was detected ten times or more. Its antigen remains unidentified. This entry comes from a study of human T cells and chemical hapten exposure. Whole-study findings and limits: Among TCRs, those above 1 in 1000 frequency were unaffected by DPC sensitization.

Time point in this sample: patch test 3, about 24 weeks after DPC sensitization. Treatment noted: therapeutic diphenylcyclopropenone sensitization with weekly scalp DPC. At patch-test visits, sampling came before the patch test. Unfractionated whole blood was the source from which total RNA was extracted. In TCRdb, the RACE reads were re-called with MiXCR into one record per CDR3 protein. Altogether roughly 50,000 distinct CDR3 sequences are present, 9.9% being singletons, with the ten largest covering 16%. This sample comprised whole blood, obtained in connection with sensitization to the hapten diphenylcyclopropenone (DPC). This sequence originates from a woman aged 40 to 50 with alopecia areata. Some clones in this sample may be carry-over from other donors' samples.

For the CDR3, the DNA is TGTGCCAGCAGTAGGACAGGGACCTACGAGCAGTACTTC. Translation gives CASSRTGTYEQYF. This chain joins TRBV6-2 or TRBV6-3 and TRBJ2-7, with 8 bases lining up with TRBD1. The ends lost 5 bases at V and 2 bases at J; junction bases unmatched: 2. The germline CDR1 and CDR2 sequences are MNHEY and SVGEGT. The CDR3 spans 13 residues.